This T cell receptor (beta chain) was captured by sequencing in a study of metastatic and nonmetastatic thyroid tumors. MiXCR reprocessed the PCR reads for TCRdb. Here the sample spans about 23,000 clones, about 30% being singletons. This clone was recorded at least ten times. All patients were untreated before thyroid surgery. Germline CDR1 and CDR2: WSHSY and SAAADI. The CDR3 totals 12 residues. Trimming cost V 8 bases and J 5 bases, with 10 bases left between them. Input material: tumor tissue. The rearrangement joins TRBV10-2 to TRBJ2-1; D is ambiguous. The TCR was taken from a female donor with papillary thyroid cancer or a benign thyroid nodule (not recorded which). Some clones in this sample may be carry-over from other donors' samples. CDR3 loop: CASLHSNNEQFF. DNA of the CDR3: TGCGCCAGCCTTCACAGTAACAATGAGCAGTTCTTC.